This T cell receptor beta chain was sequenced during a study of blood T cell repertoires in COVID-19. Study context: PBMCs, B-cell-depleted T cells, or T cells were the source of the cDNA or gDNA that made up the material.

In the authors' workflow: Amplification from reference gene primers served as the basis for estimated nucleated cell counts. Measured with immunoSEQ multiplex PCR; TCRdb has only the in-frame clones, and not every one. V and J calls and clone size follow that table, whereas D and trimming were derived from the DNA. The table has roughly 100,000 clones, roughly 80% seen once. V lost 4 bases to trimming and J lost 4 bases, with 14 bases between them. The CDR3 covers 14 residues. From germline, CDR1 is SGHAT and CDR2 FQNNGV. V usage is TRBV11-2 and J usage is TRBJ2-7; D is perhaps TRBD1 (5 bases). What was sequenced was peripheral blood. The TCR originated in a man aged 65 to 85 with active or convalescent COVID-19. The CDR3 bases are TGTGCCAGCAGCTCAACAAGGACACATTACGAGCAGTACTTC. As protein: CASSSTRTHYEQYF.